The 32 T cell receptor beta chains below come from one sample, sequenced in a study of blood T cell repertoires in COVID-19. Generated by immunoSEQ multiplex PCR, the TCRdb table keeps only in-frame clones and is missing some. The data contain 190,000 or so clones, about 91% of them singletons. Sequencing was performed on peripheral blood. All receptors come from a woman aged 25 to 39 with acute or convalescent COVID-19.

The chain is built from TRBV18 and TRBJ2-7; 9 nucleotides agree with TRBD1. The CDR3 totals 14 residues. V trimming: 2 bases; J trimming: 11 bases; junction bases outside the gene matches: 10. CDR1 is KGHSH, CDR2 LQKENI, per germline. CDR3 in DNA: TGTGCCAGCTCACCAGGAGGCCGGGACAGGGAAAAGTACTTC. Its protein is CASSPGGRDREKYF.

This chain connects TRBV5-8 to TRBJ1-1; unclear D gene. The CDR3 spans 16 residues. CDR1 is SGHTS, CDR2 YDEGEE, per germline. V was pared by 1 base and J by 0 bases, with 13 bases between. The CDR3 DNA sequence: TGTGCCAGCAGCTTGTTCGGGAACCCTATGAACACTGAAGCTTTCTTT. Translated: CASSLFGNPMNTEAFF.

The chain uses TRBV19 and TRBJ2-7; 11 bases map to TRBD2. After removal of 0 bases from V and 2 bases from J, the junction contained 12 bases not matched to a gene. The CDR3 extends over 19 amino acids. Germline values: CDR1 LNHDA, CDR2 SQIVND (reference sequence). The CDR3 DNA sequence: TGTGCCAGTAGTATAGATCATCTCGGGGGACTAGCGGTAACCTACGAGCAGTACTTC. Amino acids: CASSIDHLGGLAVTYEQYF.

For the CDR3, the DNA is TGTGCCAGCTTAACCGGAGCCCGGGGCTATGGCTACACCTTC. Its protein is CASLTGARGYGYTF. The chain links TRBV6-5 to TRBJ1-2; D is undetermined. The CDR3 covers 14 residues. V gave up 8 bases and J gave up 4 bases, with 17 bases separating them. Germline CDR1 and CDR2: MNHEY and SVGAGI.

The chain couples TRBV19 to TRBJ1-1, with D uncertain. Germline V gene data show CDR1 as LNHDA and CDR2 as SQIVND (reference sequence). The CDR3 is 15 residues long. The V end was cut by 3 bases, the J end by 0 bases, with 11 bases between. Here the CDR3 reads CASSMVDGMNTEAFF. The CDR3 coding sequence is TGTGCCAGTAGTATGGTCGACGGGATGAACACTGAAGCTTTCTTT.

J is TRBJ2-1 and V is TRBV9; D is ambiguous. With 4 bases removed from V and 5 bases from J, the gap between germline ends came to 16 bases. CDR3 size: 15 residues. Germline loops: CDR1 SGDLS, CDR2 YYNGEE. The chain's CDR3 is CASSLSTTNNNEQFF. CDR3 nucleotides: TGTGCCAGCAGCCTTTCAACCACGAACAACAATGAGCAGTTCTTC.

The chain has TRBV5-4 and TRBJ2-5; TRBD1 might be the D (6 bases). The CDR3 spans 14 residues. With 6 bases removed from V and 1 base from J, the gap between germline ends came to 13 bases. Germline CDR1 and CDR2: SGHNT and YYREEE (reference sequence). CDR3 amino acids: CASTSRDIQETQYF. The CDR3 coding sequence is TGTGCCAGCACCTCCCGGGACATCCAAGAGACCCAGTACTTC.

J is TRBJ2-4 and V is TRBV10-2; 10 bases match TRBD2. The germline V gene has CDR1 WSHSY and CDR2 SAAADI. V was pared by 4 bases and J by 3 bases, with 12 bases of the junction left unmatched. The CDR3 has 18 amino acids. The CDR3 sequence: CASSGAGSGRAVKNIQYF. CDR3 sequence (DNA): TGCGCCAGCAGTGGGGCGGGAAGCGGGAGGGCCGTCAAAAACATTCAGTACTTC.

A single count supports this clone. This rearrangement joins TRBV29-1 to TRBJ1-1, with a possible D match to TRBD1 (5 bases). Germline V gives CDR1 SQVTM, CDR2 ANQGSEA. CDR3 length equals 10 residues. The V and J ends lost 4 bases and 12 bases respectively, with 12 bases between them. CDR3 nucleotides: TGCAGCGTTGGATGGGGGGGGACTTTCTTT. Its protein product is CSVGWGGTFF.

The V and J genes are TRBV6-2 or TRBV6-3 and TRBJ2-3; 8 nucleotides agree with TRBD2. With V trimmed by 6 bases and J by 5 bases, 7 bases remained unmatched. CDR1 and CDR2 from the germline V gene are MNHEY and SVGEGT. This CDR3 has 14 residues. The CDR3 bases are TGTGCCAGCAGCCCAGCGGGAGAGGAAGATACGCAGTATTTT. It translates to CASSPAGEEDTQYF.

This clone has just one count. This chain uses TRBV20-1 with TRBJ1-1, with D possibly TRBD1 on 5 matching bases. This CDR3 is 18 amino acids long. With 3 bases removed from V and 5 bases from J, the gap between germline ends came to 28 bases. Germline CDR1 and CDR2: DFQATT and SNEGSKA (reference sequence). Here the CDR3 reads CSASGGSTETNSFTEAFF. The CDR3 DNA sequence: TGCAGTGCTAGTGGTGGTTCGACAGAAACAAACTCCTTTACTGAAGCTTTCTTT.

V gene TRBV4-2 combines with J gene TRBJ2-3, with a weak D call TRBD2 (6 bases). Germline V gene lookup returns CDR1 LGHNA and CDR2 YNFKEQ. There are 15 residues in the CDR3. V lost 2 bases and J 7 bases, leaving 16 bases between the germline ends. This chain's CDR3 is CASSQRRQAGNTQYF. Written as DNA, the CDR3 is TGTGCCAGCAGCCAAAGACGGCAGGCGGGGAATACGCAGTATTTT.

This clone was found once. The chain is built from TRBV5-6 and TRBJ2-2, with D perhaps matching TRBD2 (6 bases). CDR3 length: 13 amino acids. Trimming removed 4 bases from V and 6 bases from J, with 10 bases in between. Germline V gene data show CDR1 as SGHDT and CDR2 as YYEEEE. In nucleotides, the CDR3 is TGTGCCAGCAGCCTCCCGGGGGCCGGGGAGCTGTTTTTT. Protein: CASSLPGAGELFF.

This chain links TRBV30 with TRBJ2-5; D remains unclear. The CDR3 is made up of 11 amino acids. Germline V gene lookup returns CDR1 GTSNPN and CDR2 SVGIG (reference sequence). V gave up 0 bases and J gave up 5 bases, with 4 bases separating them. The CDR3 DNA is TGTGCCTGGAGTGTACACGAGACCCAGTACTTC. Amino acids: CAWSVHETQYF.

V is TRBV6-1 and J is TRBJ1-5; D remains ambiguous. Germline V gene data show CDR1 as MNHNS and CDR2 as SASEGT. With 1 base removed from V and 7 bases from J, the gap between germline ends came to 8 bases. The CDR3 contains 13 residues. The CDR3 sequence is CASSEGHLQPQHF. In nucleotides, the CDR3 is TGTGCCAGCAGTGAAGGGCACCTGCAGCCCCAGCATTTT.

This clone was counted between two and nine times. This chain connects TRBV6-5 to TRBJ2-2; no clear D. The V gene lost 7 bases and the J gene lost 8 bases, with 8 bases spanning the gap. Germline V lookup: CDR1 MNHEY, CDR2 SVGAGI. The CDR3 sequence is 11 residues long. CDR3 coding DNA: TGTGCCAGCAAAACTTCAGGGGAGCTGTTTTTT. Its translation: CASKTSGELFF.

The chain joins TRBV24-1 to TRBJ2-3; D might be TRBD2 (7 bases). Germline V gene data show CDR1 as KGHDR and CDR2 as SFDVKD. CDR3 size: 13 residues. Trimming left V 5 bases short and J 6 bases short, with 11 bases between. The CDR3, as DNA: TGTGCCACCAGTGTAGAGGGGGGGGATACGCAGTATTTT. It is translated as CATSVEGGDTQYF.

The chain's CDR3 is CASSFGDRNYGYTF. Here the CDR3 DNA reads TGTGCCAGCAGTTTTGGGGACAGGAACTATGGCTACACCTTC. V gene TRBV28 combines with J gene TRBJ1-2; TRBD1 matches 8 bases. V shed 3 bases and J 2 bases; nucleotides not matched to a gene: 2. Germline CDR1 reads MDHEN; CDR2 reads SYDVKM. The CDR3 length is 14 residues.

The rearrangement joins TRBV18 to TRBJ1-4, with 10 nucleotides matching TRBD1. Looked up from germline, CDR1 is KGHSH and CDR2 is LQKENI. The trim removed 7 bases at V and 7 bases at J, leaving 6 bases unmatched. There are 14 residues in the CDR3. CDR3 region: CASFPDRGSEKLFF. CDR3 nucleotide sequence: TGTGCCAGCTTCCCGGACAGGGGGAGTGAAAAACTGTTTTTT.

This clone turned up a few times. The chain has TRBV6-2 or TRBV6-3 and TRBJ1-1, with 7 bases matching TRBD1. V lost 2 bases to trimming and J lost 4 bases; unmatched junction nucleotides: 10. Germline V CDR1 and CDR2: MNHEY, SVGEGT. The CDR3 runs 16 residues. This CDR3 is CASSYRGRGGFTEAFF. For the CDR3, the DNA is TGTGCCAGCAGTTACAGGGGGCGAGGGGGATTCACTGAAGCTTTCTTT.

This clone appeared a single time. Here the CDR3 DNA reads TGCGCCAGCAGCACGATGGGGGGTGAGCAAGAGACCCAGTACTTC. Its translation: CASSTMGGEQETQYF. The chain combines TRBV5-1 with TRBJ2-5, with D maybe TRBD2 (6 bases). The V gene lost 4 bases and the J gene lost 2 bases, with 15 bases spanning the gap. Germline V gives CDR1 SGHRS, CDR2 YFSETQ. CDR3 size: 15 residues.

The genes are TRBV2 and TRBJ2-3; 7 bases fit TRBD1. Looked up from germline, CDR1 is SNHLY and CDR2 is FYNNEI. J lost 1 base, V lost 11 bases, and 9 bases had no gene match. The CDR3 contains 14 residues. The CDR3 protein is CASFRGLGTDTQYF. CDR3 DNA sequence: TGTGCCTCTTTTAGGGGGCTTGGCACAGATACGCAGTATTTT.

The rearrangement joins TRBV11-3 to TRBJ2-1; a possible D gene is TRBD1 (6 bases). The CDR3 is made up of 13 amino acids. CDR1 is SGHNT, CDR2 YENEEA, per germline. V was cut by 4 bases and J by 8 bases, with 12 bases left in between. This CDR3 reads CASSSGDGDEQFF. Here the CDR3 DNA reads TGTGCCAGCAGCTCAGGGGATGGGGATGAGCAGTTCTTC.

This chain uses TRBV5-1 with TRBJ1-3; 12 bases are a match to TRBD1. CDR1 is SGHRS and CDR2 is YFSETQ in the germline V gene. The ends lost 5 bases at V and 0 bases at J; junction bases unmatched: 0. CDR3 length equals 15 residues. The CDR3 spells CASRGQGASGNTIYF. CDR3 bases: TGCGCCAGCAGGGGACAGGGGGCCTCTGGAAACACCATATATTTT.

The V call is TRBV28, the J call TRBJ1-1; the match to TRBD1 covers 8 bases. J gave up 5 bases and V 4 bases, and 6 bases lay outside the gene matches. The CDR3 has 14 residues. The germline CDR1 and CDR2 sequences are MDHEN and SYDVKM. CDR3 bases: TGTGCCAGCAGTTCGGGGACAGGTGGGACTGAAGCTTTCTTT. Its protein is CASSSGTGGTEAFF.

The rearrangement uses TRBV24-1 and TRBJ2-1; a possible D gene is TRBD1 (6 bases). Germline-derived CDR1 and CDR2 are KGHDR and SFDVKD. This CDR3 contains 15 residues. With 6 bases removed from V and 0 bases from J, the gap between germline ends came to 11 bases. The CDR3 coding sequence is TGTGCCACCAGTAGAGGGGGACCCTCCTACAATGAGCAGTTCTTC. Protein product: CATSRGGPSYNEQFF.

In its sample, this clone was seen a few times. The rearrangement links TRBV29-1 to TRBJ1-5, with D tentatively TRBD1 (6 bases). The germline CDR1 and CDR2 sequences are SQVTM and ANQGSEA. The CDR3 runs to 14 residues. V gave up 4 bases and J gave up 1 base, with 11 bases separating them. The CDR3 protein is CSVGVGASNQPQHF. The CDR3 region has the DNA TGCAGCGTTGGGGTGGGGGCGAGCAATCAGCCCCAGCATTTT.

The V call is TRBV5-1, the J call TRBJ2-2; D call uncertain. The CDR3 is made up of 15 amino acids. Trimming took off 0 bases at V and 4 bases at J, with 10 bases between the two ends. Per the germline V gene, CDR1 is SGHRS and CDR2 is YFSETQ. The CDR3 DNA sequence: TGCGCCAGCAGCTTGGAATTTAGTGGCACCGGGGAGCTGTTTTTT. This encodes CASSLEFSGTGELFF.

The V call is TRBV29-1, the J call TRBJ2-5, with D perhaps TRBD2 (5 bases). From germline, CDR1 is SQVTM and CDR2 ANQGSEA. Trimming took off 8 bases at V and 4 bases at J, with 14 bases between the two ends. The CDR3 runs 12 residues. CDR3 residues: CSYRGGGETQYF. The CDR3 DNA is TGCAGCTACCGTGGAGGAGGAGAGACCCAGTACTTC.

The CDR3 DNA is TGTGCCAGCAGTTACTCGAAATGGAGCACTGAAGCTTTCTTT. Encoded protein: CASSYSKWSTEAFF. V is TRBV6-5 and J is TRBJ1-1; D remains unclear. V lost 0 bases to trimming and J lost 4 bases, with 9 bases between them. Per germline, CDR1 MNHEY and CDR2 SVGAGI. The CDR3 sequence is 14 residues long.

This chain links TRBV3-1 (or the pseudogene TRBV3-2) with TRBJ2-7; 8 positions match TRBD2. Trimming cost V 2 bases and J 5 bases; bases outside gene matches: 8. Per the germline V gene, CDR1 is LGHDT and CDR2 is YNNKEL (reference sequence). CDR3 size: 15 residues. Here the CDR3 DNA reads TGTGCCAGCAGCCAAACAGCGGGAGCAGGCCACGAGCAGTACTTC. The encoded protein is CASSQTAGAGHEQYF.

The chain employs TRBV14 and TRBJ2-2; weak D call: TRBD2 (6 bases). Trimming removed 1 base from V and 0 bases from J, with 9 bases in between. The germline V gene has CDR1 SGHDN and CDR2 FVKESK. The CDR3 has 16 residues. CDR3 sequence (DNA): TGTGCCAGCAGCCAAGTCGGGGGAACGAACACCGGGGAGCTGTTTTTT. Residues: CASSQVGGTNTGELFF.